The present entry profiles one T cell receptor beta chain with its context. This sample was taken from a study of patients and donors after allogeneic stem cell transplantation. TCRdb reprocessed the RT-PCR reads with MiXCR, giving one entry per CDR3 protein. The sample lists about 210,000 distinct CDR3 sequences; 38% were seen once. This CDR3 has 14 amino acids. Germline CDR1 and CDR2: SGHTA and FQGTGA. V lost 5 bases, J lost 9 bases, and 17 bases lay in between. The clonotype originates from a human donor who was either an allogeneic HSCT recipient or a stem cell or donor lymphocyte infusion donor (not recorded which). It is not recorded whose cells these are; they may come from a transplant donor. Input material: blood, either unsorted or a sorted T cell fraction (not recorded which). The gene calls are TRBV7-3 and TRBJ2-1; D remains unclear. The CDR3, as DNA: TGTGCCAGCAGCCCCGTCCCACAAAACGGTGAGCAGTTCTTC. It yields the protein CASSPVPQNGEQFF.